This T cell receptor (beta chain) was observed in a study of response to subunit inactivated influenza vaccine. The CDR3 runs to 14 residues. CDR1 is SEHNR, CDR2 FQNEAQ, per germline (reference sequence). TCRdb reanalysed the RT-PCR reads using MiXCR and keeps one entry per CDR3 protein. The sample includes about 570,000 distinct CDR3 sequences, 10% to 12% seen only once; the top ten take roughly 11%. This clonotype showed up many times. Germline and junction disagree at one end, which may indicate a read error. These data also formed part of another study, on T cells expressing NK-cell markers. From that second work: TCR beta cDNA was generated via 5'RACE template switching incorporating UMIs. It was from sorted CD3+CD56+NKG2C+, CD3+CD56+NKG2C- and CD3+CD56-NKG2C+ T cells that TCR beta repertoires came. Also leading the CD3+CD56-NKG2C+ fraction in a handful of donors were these clonotypes. Evidence did not settle whether expanded NKG2C+ T cell clones targeted HCMV.

This receptor was obtained from a man aged 50-59 years who received an inactivated influenza vaccine. The chain links TRBV7-9 to TRBJ2-7; 8 bases map to TRBD2. Material: PBMCs from blood, obtained on the day of vaccination. The CDR3 reads CASSLSGTSYEQYF. The CDR3 region has the DNA TGCGCCAGCAGTCTTAGCGGGACCTCCTACGAGCAGTACTTC.